The 31 T cell receptor beta chains in this list originate from one sample, sequenced in a study of OX40 agonist ivuxolimab in advanced cancers. Some clones are missing from TCRdb's copy, which holds only in-frame ones; the method was immunoSEQ multiplex PCR. This sample carries some 80,000 clones, roughly 91% of them seen once, and the ten largest clones take around 0.31%. This specimen consisted of CD4+ or CD8+ T cells sorted from blood, obtained in a trial of the OX40 agonist ivuxolimab. The receptor set was obtained from an adult with an advanced solid tumor such as melanoma, head and neck, liver or kidney cancer.

The chain is built from TRBV7-2 and TRBJ2-1; TRBD2 might be the D (5 bases). Trimming removed 3 bases at V and 4 bases at J, with 10 bases between. Germline V lookup: CDR1 SGHTA, CDR2 FQGNSA. The CDR3 extends over 14 amino acids. For the CDR3, the DNA is TGTGCCAGCAGCTTCGCAGACTATTACAATGAGCAGTTCTTC. Translating it yields CASSFADYYNEQFF. The variable domain in full, completed from reference TRBV7-2 and TRBJ2-1, reads GAGVSQSPSNKVTEKGKDVELRCDPISGHTALYWYRQSLGQGLEFLIYFQGNSAPDKSGLPSDRFSAERTGGSVSTLTIQRTQQEDSAVYLCASSFADYYNEQFFGPGTRLTVL.

This clone was observed a single time. The genes are TRBV5-1 and TRBJ1-2; 7 nucleotides line up with TRBD1. Germline CDR1 reads SGHRS; CDR2 reads YFSETQ. This CDR3 is built from 14 residues. V lost 4 bases and J lost 10; bases outside the gene matches: 13. In DNA, the CDR3 is TGCGCCAGCAGCGTTGGGGGGGACAGCCGGTTCTACACCTTC. It specifies CASSVGGDSRFYTF. Combining the CDR3 with reference TRBV5-1 and TRBJ1-2 gives the whole variable domain KAGVTQTPRYLIKTRGQQVTLSCSPISGHRSVSWYQQTPGQGLQFLFEYFSETQRNKGNFPGRFSGRQFSNSRSEMNVSTLELGDSALYLCASSVGGDSRFYTFGSGTRLTVV.

The CDR3 spells CASSFRQGRETQYF. The CDR3 nucleotides read TGTGCCAGCAGTTTTCGACAGGGGCGAGAGACCCAGTACTTC. The chain combines TRBV28 with TRBJ2-5, with 8 positions matching TRBD1. The V gene end was trimmed by 3 bases and the J gene end by 4 bases; junction bases not matched to a gene: 4. The CDR3 has 14 residues. Germline CDR1 and CDR2: MDHEN and SYDVKM.

The chain has TRBV19 and TRBJ2-5; 9 positions agree with TRBD2. V was clipped by 3 bases and J by 5 bases; unmatched bases: 7. The germline CDR1 and CDR2 sequences are LNHDA and SQIVND (reference sequence). The CDR3 loop spans 15 amino acids. The DNA for the CDR3 is TGTGCCAGTAGTATGACTAGCGGAGGGGGCGAGACCCAGTACTTC. Encoded protein: CASSMTSGGGETQYF. The whole variable domain, filled in from reference TRBV19 and TRBJ2-5, reads DGGITQSPKYLFRKEGQNVTLSCEQNLNHDAMYWYRQDPGQGLRLIYYSQIVNDFQKGDIAEGYSVSREKKESFPLTVTSAQKNPTAFYLCASSMTSGGGETQYFGPGTRLLVL.

The genes are TRBV5-4 and TRBJ2-1; D is perhaps TRBD1 (6 bases). Germline CDR1 is SGHNT and CDR2 is YYREEE (reference sequence). The ends were cut back, 4 bases at V and 0 bases at J, with 14 bases in the middle. The CDR3 is made up of 16 amino acids. CDR3: CASSVQGLSSYNEQFF. In DNA form, the CDR3 reads TGTGCCAGCAGCGTTCAGGGGCTAAGCTCCTACAATGAGCAGTTCTTC. The variable domain in full, with the rest retrieved from reference TRBV5-4 and TRBJ2-1, is ETGVTQSPTHLIKTRGQQVTLRCSSQSGHNTVSWYQQALGQGPQFIFQYYREEENGRGNFPPRFSGLQFPNYSSELNVNALELDDSALYLCASSVQGLSSYNEQFFGPGTRLTVL.

This chain joins TRBV6-5 and TRBJ2-5; D is uncertain. The CDR3 contains 14 residues. The germline V gene encodes CDR1 MNHEY and CDR2 SVGAGI. The V and J ends lost 4 bases and 4 bases respectively, with 13 bases between them. CDR3 protein: CASSSPATRETQYF. In DNA, the CDR3 is TGTGCCAGCAGTTCCCCAGCGACCCGAGAGACCCAGTACTTC.

CDR3 bases: TGTGCCATCAGTGGGACAGGGAGTGGCTACACCTTC. It yields the protein CAISGTGSGYTF. The V call is TRBV10-3, the J call TRBJ1-2, with 8 bases that match TRBD1. V trimming: 4 bases; J trimming: 7 bases; junction bases outside the gene matches: 2. Germline lookup yields CDR1 ENHRY and CDR2 SYGVKD. This CDR3 has 12 amino acids.

The chain couples TRBV28 to TRBJ1-5, with a tentative D call TRBD1 (5 bases). The CDR3 loop spans 15 amino acids. V lost 3 bases, J lost 2 bases, and 11 bases lay in between. From germline, CDR1 is MDHEN and CDR2 SYDVKM. This CDR3 reads CASSFAGVGNQPQHF. CDR3 nucleotides: TGTGCCAGCAGTTTCGCGGGGGTTGGCAATCAGCCCCAGCATTTT.

The chain combines TRBV21-1 with TRBJ2-7; the DNA was not compared with TRBD1, the D call given in the table. TRBV21-1 has pseudogene status. The CDR3 loop spans 15 amino acids. The CDR3 DNA follows: TGTGCCAGCAGCCCCCGGACAGGGGGCTCCTACGAGCAGTACGTC. Translating gives CASSPRTGGSYEQYV.

The chain combines TRBV19 with TRBJ1-5; tentatively, D is TRBD1 (6 bases). The V end was cut by 3 bases, the J end by 5 bases, with 8 bases between. Germline V gives CDR1 LNHDA, CDR2 SQIVND (reference sequence). This CDR3 spans 13 amino acids. CDR3: CASSMDSHQPQHF. The CDR3 bases are TGTGCCAGTAGTATGGACAGTCATCAGCCCCAGCATTTT. The full variable domain, completed using reference TRBV19 and TRBJ1-5, is DGGITQSPKYLFRKEGQNVTLSCEQNLNHDAMYWYRQDPGQGLRLIYYSQIVNDFQKGDIAEGYSVSREKKESFPLTVTSAQKNPTAFYLCASSMDSHQPQHFGDGTRLSIL.

The chain uses TRBV30 and TRBJ2-7; no clear D. V lost 2 bases and J lost 5, with 10 bases in between. Germline V lookup: CDR1 GTSNPN, CDR2 SVGIG (reference sequence). The CDR3 consists of 12 residues. The CDR3 protein is CAWSWSGNEQYF. CDR3 bases: TGTGCCTGGAGTTGGTCGGGCAACGAGCAGTACTTC.

The rearrangement uses TRBV28 and TRBJ2-2, with D perhaps given as TRBD1 or TRBD2 (5 bases each). The CDR3 consists of 14 residues. The germline CDR1 and CDR2 sequences are MDHEN and SYDVKM. Trimming took off 8 bases at V and 2 bases at J, with 12 bases between the two ends. The CDR3 DNA reads TGTGCCAGCTCGAGGGACCTTAACACCGGGGAGCTGTTTTTT. This translates into CASSRDLNTGELFF.

This chain joins TRBV11-2 and TRBJ2-3; 10 nucleotides match TRBD2. V was clipped by 0 bases and J by 1 base; unmatched bases: 4. Looked up from germline, CDR1 is SGHAT and CDR2 is FQNNGV. The CDR3 sequence is 17 residues long. In DNA, the CDR3 is TGTGCCAGCAGCTTAGATTGGGGGACTAGCGGCACAGATACGCAGTATTTT. This translates into CASSLDWGTSGTDTQYF. Full variable domain (remainder filled in from reference TRBV11-2 and TRBJ2-3): EAGVAQSPRYKIIEKRQSVAFWCNPISGHATLYWYQQILGQGPKLLIQFQNNGVVDDSQLPKDRFSAERLKGVDSTLKIQPAKLEDSAVYLCASSLDWGTSGTDTQYFGPGTRLTVL.

On this clone itself: The same CDR3 arises from other DNA sequences in this sample as well. In DNA, the CDR3 is TGCGCCAGCAGCTTAGGGGTGGGCACTGAAGCTTTCTTT. Its translation: CASSLGVGTEAFF. This rearrangement joins TRBV5-1 to TRBJ1-1; maybe TRBD1 (5 bases). The V end was cut by 2 bases, the J end by 4 bases, with 9 bases between. The CDR3 has 13 residues. CDR1 and CDR2 from the germline V gene are SGHRS and YFSETQ.

Remarks on this clone: Distinct nucleotide sequences in the sample also encode this CDR3. The chain joins TRBV27 to TRBJ1-2; D not resolved. Germline CDR1 is MNHEY and CDR2 is SMNVEV (reference sequence). Trimming left V 5 bases short and J 10 bases short, with 23 bases between. The CDR3 consists of 15 residues. The CDR3 protein is CASSLYGGGRGFYTF. The CDR3 region has the DNA TGTGCCAGCAGTCTATACGGCGGAGGGCGCGGTTTCTACACCTTC.

This clone was seen only once. The chain is built from TRBV7-2 and TRBJ2-1, with TRBD2 identical over 15 bases. Germline loops: CDR1 SGHTA, CDR2 FQGNSA. V shed 4 bases, J shed 9 bases, and the junction held 7 bases outside the gene matches. This CDR3 is 16 amino acids long. The CDR3 DNA reads as TGTGCCAGCAGCTCCGGACTAGCGGGGGGGCTGGGTGAGCAGTTCTTC. Protein sequence: CASSSGLAGGLGEQFF.

This clone showed up just once. V is TRBV14 and J is TRBJ2-1, with TRBD2 identical over 11 bases. The V segment lost 3 bases and the J segment 0 bases; nucleotides outside the gene matches: 7. This CDR3 contains 18 residues. Per the germline V gene, CDR1 is SGHDN and CDR2 is FVKESK. CDR3 coding DNA: TGTGCCAGCAGCCAGAGGACTAGCGGGCCGAGCTCCTACAATGAGCAGTTCTTC. Amino acids: CASSQRTSGPSSYNEQFF.

The chain joins TRBV7-7 to TRBJ2-3, with 9 bases identical to TRBD1. Trimming at V came to 5 bases and at J to 3 bases, leaving 6 bases not matched to a gene. Per the germline V gene, CDR1 is SSHAT and CDR2 is FNYEAQ (reference sequence). CDR3 length: 15 residues. The CDR3 reads CASSPQGQGTDTQYF. CDR3 nucleotides: TGTGCCAGCAGCCCGCAAGGACAGGGGACAGATACGCAGTATTTT.

The gene calls are TRBV15 and TRBJ1-5; the match to TRBD1 covers 8 bases. The CDR3 has 16 residues. V was clipped by 1 base and J by 6 bases; unmatched bases: 8. The germline V gene encodes CDR1 LNHNV and CDR2 YYDKDF (reference sequence). The CDR3 region is CATSRVGTGTPQPQHF. CDR3 nucleotides: TGTGCCACCAGCAGAGTTGGGACAGGTACTCCTCAGCCCCAGCATTTT.

The chain employs TRBV9 and TRBJ2-2; TRBD2 aligns across 11 bases. The junction had 11 bases not matched to a gene; V was cut back by 4 bases and J by 9 bases. CDR1 is SGDLS, CDR2 YYNGEE, per germline. This CDR3 region has 16 residues. This CDR3 reads CASSFWIAGGPRELFF. In nucleotides, the CDR3 is TGTGCCAGCAGCTTCTGGATAGCGGGAGGGCCGCGGGAGCTGTTTTTT. Based on the CDR3 plus reference TRBV9 and TRBJ2-2, the full variable domain is DSGVTQTPKHLITATGQRVTLRCSPRSGDLSVYWYQQSLDQGLQFLIQYYNGEERAKGNILERFSAQQFPDLHSELNLSSLELGDSALYFCASSFWIAGGPRELFFGEGSRLTVL.

This rearrangement joins TRBV7-6 to TRBJ1-2; 9 bases are shared with TRBD1. With V trimmed by 1 base and J by 8 bases, 8 bases remained unmatched. Per germline, CDR1 SGHVS and CDR2 FNYEAQ. CDR3 size: 15 residues. CDR3 residues: CASSLDRGRLVGYTF. In nucleotides, the CDR3 is TGTGCCAGCAGCTTAGACAGGGGGCGCCTAGTAGGCTACACCTTC.

CDR3 nucleotides: TGTGCCAGCAGCAGAAGGGCTGACAATGAGCAGTTCTTC. Translated: CASSRRADNEQFF. The chain carries TRBV5-4 and TRBJ2-1; D is ambiguous. This CDR3 has 13 amino acids. The V gene's germline CDR1 is SGHNT and CDR2 YYREEE (reference sequence). V shed 4 bases and J shed 5 bases, with 10 bases lying between them.

This clone was seen only a few times. The rearrangement links TRBV7-2 to TRBJ1-2; 8 bases are a match to TRBD1. Germline V lookup: CDR1 SGHTA, CDR2 FQGNSA. J was trimmed by 3 bases and V by 5 bases; bases with no gene match: 14. This CDR3 has 17 residues. CDR3 in DNA: TGTGCCAGCAGCCCCCGGACAGGGACCTCGCTAGACTATGGCTACACCTTC. This sequence encodes CASSPRTGTSLDYGYTF.

In nucleotides, the CDR3 is TGCAGCGTTGGGTCCCCCGTGGATGGCTACACCTTC. This translates into CSVGSPVDGYTF. This chain uses TRBV29-1 with TRBJ1-2; D is ambiguous. From germline, CDR1 is SQVTM and CDR2 ANQGSEA. V shed 4 bases and J shed 6 bases, with 12 bases lying between them. The CDR3 loop spans 12 amino acids.

The chain has TRBV10-2 and TRBJ2-5; D might be TRBD1 (6 bases). The CDR3 has 13 amino acids. Per the germline V gene, CDR1 is WSHSY and CDR2 is SAAADI. Trimming took 9 bases from V and 5 from J, leaving 16 bases between them. DNA of the CDR3: TGCGCCAGTCGACAGGTCCTAGGGGAGACCCAGTACTTC. Translating gives CASRQVLGETQYF.

This clone was seen a single time. The chain links TRBV5-1 to TRBJ1-2; the match to TRBD1 covers 8 bases. From germline, CDR1 is SGHRS and CDR2 YFSETQ. V dropped 0 bases and J dropped 3; count of bases not matched to a gene: 4. The CDR3 runs to 15 residues. The CDR3 region is CASSLGGQGDYGYTF. For the CDR3, the DNA is TGCGCCAGCAGCTTGGGCGGACAGGGCGACTATGGCTACACCTTC.

The chain is built from TRBV4-1 and TRBJ2-3; D might be TRBD2 (5 bases). CDR1 MGHRA and CDR2 YSYEKL come from the germline V gene. The CDR3 loop spans 15 amino acids. V lost 5 bases and J 0 bases, leaving 12 bases between the germline ends. In nucleotides, the CDR3 is TGCGCCAGCAGCAGGACCCTAGCTAGCACAGATACGCAGTATTTT. Its protein product is CASSRTLASTDTQYF.

CDR3 DNA: TGTGCCAGCAGCTTGGGACTAGCTGGCAGGGATACGCAGTATTTT. Protein: CASSLGLAGRDTQYF. The chain combines TRBV7-2 with TRBJ2-3; TRBD2 agrees at 9 bases. V shed 3 bases, J shed 6 bases, and the junction held 7 bases outside the gene matches. Germline assignment: CDR1 SGHTA and CDR2 FQGNSA. CDR3 length: 15 residues.

The genes are TRBV6-6 and TRBJ1-1, with 7 nucleotides matching TRBD1. The CDR3 has 14 amino acids. V shed 4 bases, J shed 0 bases, and the junction held 2 bases outside the gene matches. Germline-derived CDR1 and CDR2 are MNHNY and SVGAGI (reference sequence). CDR3 in amino acids: CASSLGQMNTEAFF. CDR3 coding DNA: TGTGCCAGCAGTTTGGGACAGATGAACACTGAAGCTTTCTTT.

This sequence joins TRBV16 and TRBJ1-2; 7 nucleotides agree with TRBD1. V was clipped by 4 bases and J by 2 bases; unmatched bases: 10. Looked up from germline, CDR1 is KGHSY and CDR2 is FQNENV. The CDR3 spans 16 residues. CDR3 coding DNA: TGTGCCAGCAGCCCGAACCTCGGAGGGGGCAACTATGGCTACACCTTC. Its translation: CASSPNLGGGNYGYTF.

The chain recombines TRBV28 with TRBJ2-1; TRBD2 matches at 14 bases. Germline V gene data show CDR1 as MDHEN and CDR2 as SYDVKM. J lost 10 bases, V lost 3 bases, and 11 bases had no gene match. This CDR3 is built from 17 residues. The CDR3 protein is CASSFGGGTSGRNEQFF. The CDR3 DNA follows: TGTGCCAGCAGTTTTGGAGGTGGGACTAGCGGGAGAAACGAGCAGTTCTTC. The full variable domain, with the rest looked up from reference TRBV28 and TRBJ2-1, is DVKVTQSSRYLVKRTGEKVFLECVQDMDHENMFWYRQDPGLGLRLIYFSYDVKMKEKGDIPEGYSVSREKKERFSLILESASTNQTSMYLCASSFGGGTSGRNEQFFGPGTRLTVL.